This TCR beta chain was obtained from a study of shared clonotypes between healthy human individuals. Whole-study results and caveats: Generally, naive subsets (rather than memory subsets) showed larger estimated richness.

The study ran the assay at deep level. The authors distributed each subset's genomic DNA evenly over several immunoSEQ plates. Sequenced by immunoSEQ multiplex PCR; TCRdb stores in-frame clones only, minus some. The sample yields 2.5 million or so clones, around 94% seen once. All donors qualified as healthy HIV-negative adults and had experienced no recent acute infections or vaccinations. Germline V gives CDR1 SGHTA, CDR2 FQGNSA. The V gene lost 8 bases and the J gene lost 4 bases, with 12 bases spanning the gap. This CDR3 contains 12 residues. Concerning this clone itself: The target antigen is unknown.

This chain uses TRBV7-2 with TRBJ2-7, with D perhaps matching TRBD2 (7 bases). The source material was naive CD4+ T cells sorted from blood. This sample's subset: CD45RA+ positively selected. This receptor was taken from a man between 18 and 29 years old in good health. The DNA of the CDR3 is TGTGCCAGCGGGGGGGCTTCTTACGAGCAGTACTTC. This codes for CASGGASYEQYF.